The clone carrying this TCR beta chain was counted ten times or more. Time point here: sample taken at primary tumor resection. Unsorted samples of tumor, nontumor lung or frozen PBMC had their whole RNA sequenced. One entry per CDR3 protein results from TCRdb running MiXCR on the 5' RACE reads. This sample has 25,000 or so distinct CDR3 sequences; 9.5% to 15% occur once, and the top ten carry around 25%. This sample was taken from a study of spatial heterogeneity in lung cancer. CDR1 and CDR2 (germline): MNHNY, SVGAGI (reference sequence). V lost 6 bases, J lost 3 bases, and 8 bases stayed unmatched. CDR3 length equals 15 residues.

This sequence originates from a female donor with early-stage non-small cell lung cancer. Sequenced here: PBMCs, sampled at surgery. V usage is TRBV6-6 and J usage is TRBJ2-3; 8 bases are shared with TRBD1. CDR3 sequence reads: CASRRRTGMTDTQYF. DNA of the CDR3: TGTGCCAGCAGGAGGAGGACAGGGATGACAGATACGCAGTATTTT.